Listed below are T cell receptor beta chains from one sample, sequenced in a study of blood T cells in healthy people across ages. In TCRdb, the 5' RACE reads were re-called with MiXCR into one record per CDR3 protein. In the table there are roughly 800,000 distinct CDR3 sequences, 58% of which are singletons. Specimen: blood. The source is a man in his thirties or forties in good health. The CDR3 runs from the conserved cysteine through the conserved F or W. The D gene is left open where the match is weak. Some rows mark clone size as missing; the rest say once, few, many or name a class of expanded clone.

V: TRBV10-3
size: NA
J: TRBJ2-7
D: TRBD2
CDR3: CAISDPSGGFPIHEQYF
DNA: TGTGCCATCAGTGATCCTAGCGGGGGGTTCCCAATCCACGAGCAGTACTTC

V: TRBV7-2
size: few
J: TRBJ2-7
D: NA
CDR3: CASSPMDGAYEQYF
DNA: TGTGCCAGCAGCCCCATGGACGGAGCCTACGAGCAGTACTTC

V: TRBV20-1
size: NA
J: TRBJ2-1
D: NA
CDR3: CSARDFSGAYNEQFF
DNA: TGCAGTGCTAGAGATTTCTCGGGAGCCTACAATGAGCAGTTCTTC

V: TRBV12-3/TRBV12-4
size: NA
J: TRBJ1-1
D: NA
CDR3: CATRKEGTEAFF
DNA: TGTGCCACCCGTAAGGAGGGCACTGAAGCTTTCTTT

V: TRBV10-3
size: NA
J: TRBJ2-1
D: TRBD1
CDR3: CAISEGVWGQGAYNEQFF
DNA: TGTGCCATCAGTGAAGGAGTCTGGGGACAGGGCGCCTACAATGAGCAGTTCTTC

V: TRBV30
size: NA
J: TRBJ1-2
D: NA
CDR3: CALSEGSGYTF
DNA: TGTGCCTTATCCGAGGGAAGCGGCTACACCTTC

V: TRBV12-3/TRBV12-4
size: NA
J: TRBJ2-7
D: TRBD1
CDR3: CASSLRGQYSYNEQYF
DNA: TGTGCCAGCAGTTTAAGGGGGCAGTACTCCTACAATGAGCAGTACTTC

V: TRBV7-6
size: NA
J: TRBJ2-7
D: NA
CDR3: CASSKGGRTYEQYF
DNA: TGTGCCAGCAGCAAAGGGGGACGCACCTACGAGCAGTACTTC

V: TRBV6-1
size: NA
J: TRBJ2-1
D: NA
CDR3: CASSEFAFSSYNEQFF
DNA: TGTGCCAGCAGTGAATTCGCCTTTAGCTCCTACAATGAGCAGTTCTTC

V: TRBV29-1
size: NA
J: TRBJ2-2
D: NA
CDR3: CSAGGPGELFF
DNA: TGCAGTGCGGGCGGTCCCGGGGAGCTGTTTTTT

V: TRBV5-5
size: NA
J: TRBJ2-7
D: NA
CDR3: CASSSTRGGSYEQYF
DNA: TGTGCCAGCAGCTCTACAAGGGGCGGGTCCTACGAGCAGTACTTC

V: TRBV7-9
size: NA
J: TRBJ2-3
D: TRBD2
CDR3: CASSLGERGVTDTQYF
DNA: TGTGCCAGCAGCTTAGGTGAGCGGGGTGTCACAGATACGCAGTATTTT

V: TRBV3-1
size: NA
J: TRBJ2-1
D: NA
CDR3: CASSYTYRYNEQFF
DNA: TGTGCCAGCAGCTACACATACAGGTACAATGAGCAGTTCTTC

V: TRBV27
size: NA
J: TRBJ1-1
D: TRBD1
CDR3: CASSFSGLTGFTEAFF
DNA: TGTGCCAGCAGTTTCTCAGGTCTGACAGGGTTCACTGAAGCTTTCTTT

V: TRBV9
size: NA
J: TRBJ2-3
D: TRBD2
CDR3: CASSAPGLAGWDTQYF
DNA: TGTGCCAGCAGCGCCCCGGGACTAGCGGGATGGGATACGCAGTATTTT

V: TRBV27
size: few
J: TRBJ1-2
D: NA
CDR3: CASSFSLGVGGYTF
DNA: TGTGCCAGCAGTTTTTCGCTGGGGGTAGGGGGCTACACCTTC

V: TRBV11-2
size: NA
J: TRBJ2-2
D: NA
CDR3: CVSSLERGLVQGLGTGELFF
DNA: TGTGTCAGCAGCCTGGAGAGGGGTTTGGTCCAGGGTTTGGGCACCGGGGAGCTGTTTTTT

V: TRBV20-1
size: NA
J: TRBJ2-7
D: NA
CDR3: CSARREHYYEQYF
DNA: TGCAGTGCCAGGCGGGAACACTACTACGAGCAGTACTTC

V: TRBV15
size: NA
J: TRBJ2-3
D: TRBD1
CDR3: CATSRTGVQYF
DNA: TGTGCCACCAGCAGGACAGGGGTGCAGTATTTT

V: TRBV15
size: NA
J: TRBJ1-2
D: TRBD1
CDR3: CATSIGQGGYGYTF
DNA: TGTGCCACCAGCATCGGACAGGGGGGATATGGCTACACCTTC

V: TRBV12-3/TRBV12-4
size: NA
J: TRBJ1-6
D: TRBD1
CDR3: CASSLGQGEAWSPLHF
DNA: TGTGCCAGCAGTCTAGGACAGGGTGAAGCTTGGTCACCCCTCCACTTT

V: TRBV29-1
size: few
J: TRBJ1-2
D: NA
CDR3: CSVAGVNYGYTF
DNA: TGCAGCGTTGCAGGAGTTAACTATGGCTACACCTTC

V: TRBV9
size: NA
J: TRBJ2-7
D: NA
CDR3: CASSARGSSSNEQYF
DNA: TGTGCCAGCAGCGCCCGTGGGAGCTCCTCCAATGAGCAGTACTTC

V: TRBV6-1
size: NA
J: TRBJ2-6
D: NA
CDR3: CASSEAPRPSSGANVLTF
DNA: TGTGCCAGCAGTGAAGCCCCTAGGCCGAGCTCTGGGGCCAACGTCCTGACTTTC